This TCR beta chain originates from a study of T cell responses to AZD1222 COVID-19 vaccine (TCRdb year 2021). Broadly, across the study: Because spike-specific TCR depth and breadth did not differ between the two schedules, AZD1222 recipients who got a second dose at roughly 4 weeks were pooled with those who got a second dose at roughly 12 weeks. TCR sequencing covered 230 or so trial participants: roughly 200 given two doses of AZD1222 and some 25 given two doses of MenACWY control vaccine. Trial participants were enrolled by age into 18-55, 56-69 and 70-plus year subgroups, with about 150, 27 and 61 TCR-sequenced participants respectively. What the research found in general, with its limitations: Because no samples from the day 14 peak response were available, repertoires could be characterized only after the peak T cell response. CD4 TCRs associated with the vaccine covered the entire spike protein, and the dominant responses were in regions 160-218 and 743-854. Spike-specific TCR breadth and depth rose significantly after two AZD1222 doses compared with day 0 and with MenACWY recipients. Most participants were white British and females outnumbered males, and the authors suggested that clonal diversity may have been underestimated. Epitopes outside the regions mutated in the B.1.351 and B.1.1.7 variants were reportedly recognized by nearly half of the unique spike-specific TCRs. Only six AZD1222 recipients were SARS-CoV-2 seropositive at baseline, limiting conclusions about previously exposed vaccinees. In the small 56-69-year group, the increase in depth fell short of significance, most likely because of low power.

A note on this clone: The antigen it binds to is not known. Base qualities are missing; no much larger clone stands one base away.

The time point label here, explained by the study, means: baseline before first vaccination. The vaccinee samples were drawn from two UK trials, COV001 and COV002, one of which was a single-blind randomized controlled phase 2/3 trial testing AZD1222 (ChAdOx1 nCoV-19) in healthy adults. For TCRbeta chain sequencing, PBMC samples were collected from trial participants at day 0 and at day 28 after the second dose. The germline V gene sets CDR1 to SGDLS and CDR2 to YYNGEE. The CDR3 holds 17 amino acids from the cysteine to the phenylalanine. Only the CDR3 portion is preserved as DNA: 51 bases, with reading frame beginning at the first base. For this chain, trimming is 1 base at the V end and 6 bases at the J end, and the number of junction bases without a gene match is 10. The CDR3 regions of human TCRbeta chains were analyzed by immunosequencing. The study's own analysis went as follows. TCRs in the repertoires were compared against a reference library of SARS-CoV-2-specific TCRs that had been generated with the MIRA antigen-specificity platform. Breadth was defined as the fraction of unique TCRs that were SARS-CoV-2-associated. Depth was defined as the fraction of total T cells that were SARS-CoV-2-associated. Each spike-specific TCR was assigned to its reactive spike region and to a CD4 or CD8 class using the MIRA data. Log10-transformed breadth and depth values were compared by one-way ANOVA with Sidak's multiple comparisons tests. In its TCRdb copy, this immuneACCESS table keeps in-frame sequences only and misses some clones. Where compared with another copy, unresolved V genes explain less than half of these, and the others have no known cause. That table supplies the V and J calls and clone size; D and trimming were determined from the DNA. This sample gives approximately 200,000 clones in total; 85% to 90% of them show up just once. The ten largest make up approximately 8% of the sample.

The chain was built from TRBV9 and TRBJ2-2; 9 of the junction bases match TRBD2. Sequences were derived from peripheral blood, sampled on day 0 of AZD1222 vaccination. The receptor's source is an adult in good health. The CDR3 protein sequence reads: CASSVSLAGLNSGELFF. In nucleotide form, the sequence is TGTGCCAGCAGCGTAAGTCTAGCGGGGCTAAATTCCGGGGAGCTGTTTTTT.